This is a list of T cell receptor beta chains from one sample in a study of tumor-infiltrating lymphocytes in primary liver carcinoma. TCRdb analysed the multiplex PCR reads with MiXCR anew, one entry per CDR3 protein. The sample holds about 310,000 distinct CDR3 sequences, 50% to 60% seen once. The sample comprised peripheral blood. The source of these receptors is a woman aged 30 to 39 with primary liver carcinoma and hepatitis B virus infection. Each CDR3 is given without its conserved first and last residue. For some rows the clone size is stated as once, few or many, or as a class when expanded; others skip it.

clone_size: .
v_call: TRBV30
cdr3_length: 15
cdr3_aa: AWSVPQWERGTGELF

clone_size: .
v_call: TRBV7-9
cdr3_length: 15
cdr3_aa: AGSSSFRTGGRYEQF

clone_size: .
v_call: TRBV6-2/TRBV6-3
cdr3_length: 11
cdr3_aa: TSSPARGDEQY

clone_size: many
v_call: TRBV6-5
cdr3_length: 14
cdr3_aa: ASSYSRFGYTDTQY

clone_size: .
v_call: TRBV11-1
cdr3_length: 14
cdr3_aa: ASSFSSGIGTDTQY

clone_size: few
v_call: TRBV6-5
cdr3_length: 12
cdr3_aa: ASRGSSGANVLT

clone_size: many
v_call: TRBV11-3
cdr3_length: 14
cdr3_aa: ASSLAGGARTDTQY

clone_size: .
v_call: TRBV7-9
cdr3_length: 16
cdr3_aa: ASSLVMYGTRFLHEQF

clone_size: few
v_call: TRBV6-2/TRBV6-3
cdr3_length: 10
cdr3_aa: ASSRTSGWQY

clone_size: .
v_call: TRBV7-9
cdr3_length: 12
cdr3_aa: ASSPDRASEKLF

clone_size: .
v_call: TRBV6-5
cdr3_length: 15
cdr3_aa: ASSYSTRTGQNEKLF

clone_size: .
v_call: TRBV18
cdr3_length: 11
cdr3_aa: ASSPLGGGEQY

clone_size: few
v_call: TRBV6-5
cdr3_length: 13
cdr3_aa: ASSYTGTVTGEQY

clone_size: few
v_call: TRBV6-1
cdr3_length: 12
cdr3_aa: ASRADRGTYGYT

clone_size: .
v_call: TRBV7-9
cdr3_length: 14
cdr3_aa: PSIHRLAGVLDTQY

clone_size: .
v_call: TRBV12-3/TRBV12-4
cdr3_length: 13
cdr3_aa: ARSFASGGNQPQH